The 3 T cell receptor beta chains reported below all come from one sample, sequenced in a study of cytomegalovirus exposure and HLA in healthy donors. Both 60 Vbeta primers and 13 Jbeta primers went into the PCR. The assay was immunoSEQ multiplex PCR, and TCRdb's table has in-frame clones only and misses some. The data hold 200,000 to 300,000 clones, with roughly 73% observed a single time. The source material was PBMCs. These receptors were collected from a boy between 5 and 17 years old in good health and CMV-seronegative.

The chain uses TRBV5-8 and TRBJ2-7; D may be TRBD2 (5 bases). V dropped 0 bases and J dropped 7 bases, with 5 bases sitting between them. There are 11 residues in the CDR3. Per the germline V gene, CDR1 is SGHTS and CDR2 is YDEGEE. CDR3 region: CASSLGGEQYF. DNA for the CDR3: TGTGCCAGCAGCTTGGGAGGGGAGCAGTACTTC.

This chain uses TRBV29-1 with TRBJ1-2; 7 nucleotides match TRBD1. Germline V gives CDR1 SQVTM, CDR2 ANQGSEA. The CDR3 contains 16 residues. Trimming took 4 bases from V and 13 from J; bases not matched to a gene: 24. The CDR3 sequence: CSVARSSGTATPSGTF. The CDR3, as DNA: TGCAGCGTTGCTCGTTCTTCTGGGACAGCAACACCCTCGGGCACCTTC.

The rearrangement links TRBV7-9 to TRBJ1-3, with 7 bases lining up with TRBD1. Germline assignment: CDR1 SEHNR and CDR2 FQNEAQ (reference sequence). This CDR3 region has 15 residues. The V gene end was trimmed by 5 bases and the J gene end by 8 bases; junction bases not matched to a gene: 12. The CDR3 coding sequence is TGTGCCAGCAGCCACCGGGGAACAGGGGATGACACCATATATTTT. Translation gives CASSHRGTGDDTIYF.